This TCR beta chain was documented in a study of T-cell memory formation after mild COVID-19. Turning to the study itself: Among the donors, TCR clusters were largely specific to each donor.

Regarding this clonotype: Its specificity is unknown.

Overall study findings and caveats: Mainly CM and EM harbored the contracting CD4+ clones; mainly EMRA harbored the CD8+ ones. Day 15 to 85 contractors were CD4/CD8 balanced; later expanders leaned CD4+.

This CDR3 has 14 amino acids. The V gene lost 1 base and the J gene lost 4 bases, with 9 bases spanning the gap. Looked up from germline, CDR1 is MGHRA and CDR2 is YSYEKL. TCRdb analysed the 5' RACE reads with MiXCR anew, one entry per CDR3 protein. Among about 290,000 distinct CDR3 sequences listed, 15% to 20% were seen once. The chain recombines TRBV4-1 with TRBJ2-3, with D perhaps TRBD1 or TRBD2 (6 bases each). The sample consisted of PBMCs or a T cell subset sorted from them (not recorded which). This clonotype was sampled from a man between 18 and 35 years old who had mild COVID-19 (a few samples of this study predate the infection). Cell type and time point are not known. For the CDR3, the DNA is TGCGCCAGCAGCCAAGCGGGGGCCCCAGATACGCAGTATTTT. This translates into CASSQAGAPDTQYF.